The 32 T cell receptor beta chains below were found in one sample sequenced in a study of T cells in Graves' hyperthyroidism and ophthalmopathy. RNA transcripts yielded amplified TCR beta CDR3 regions. First-round RT-PCR of the TCR CDR3 relied on the HTBI primer set. TCRdb reprocessed the multiplex PCR reads with MiXCR, giving one entry per CDR3 protein. Seen here are a few hundred thousand distinct CDR3 sequences, more than 15% observed once, and the top ten hold about a quarter. The sequencing sample was made of blood. These receptors all stem from a woman aged 18-35 years with Graves' hyperthyroidism that later progressed to Graves' ophthalmopathy.

The table lists this clonotype with many counts. V is TRBV28 and J is TRBJ2-5; perhaps TRBD2 as D (5 bases). The V gene's germline CDR1 is MDHEN and CDR2 SYDVKM. Trimming took 4 bases from V and 4 from J, leaving 7 bases between them. The CDR3 has 12 residues. Here the CDR3 reads CASSSSLETQYF. The CDR3 coding sequence is TGTGCCAGCAGTTCTAGCTTAGAGACCCAGTACTTC.

As regards this clonotype: A read error is possible here, since a much larger clone lies one base away. The chain links TRBV2 to TRBJ2-5; 10 bases match TRBD1. The CDR3 covers 16 residues. CDR1 is SNHLY and CDR2 is FYNNEI in the germline V gene. CDR3 coding DNA: TGTGTCAGCAGTCCCCTCGGGACAGGGGAGGGAGAGACCCAGTACTTC. Residues: CVSSPLGTGEGETQYF.

Many counts were recorded for this clonotype. The chain is built from TRBV6-1 and TRBJ2-7; D possibly corresponds to TRBD2 (6 bases). The CDR3 is made up of 16 amino acids. Germline values: CDR1 MNHNS, CDR2 SASEGT. Trimming stripped 7 bases from V and 0 bases from J, with 19 bases between. The CDR3 DNA is TGTGCCAGCACCCTGAGTGGAGGGGAGAGCTCCTACGAGCAGTACTTC. It codes for CASTLSGGESSYEQYF.

This clonotype was seen a single time. The chain links TRBV5-6 to TRBJ2-5, with D possibly matching TRBD2 (7 bases). This CDR3 contains 16 residues. Germline CDR1 reads SGHDT; CDR2 reads YYEEEE. The V gene lost 4 bases and the J gene lost 2 bases, with 18 bases spanning the gap. CDR3 DNA sequence: TGTGCCAGCAGCCTGGCAGATGGGGGGGCGCAAGAGACCCAGTACTTC. Translation gives CASSLADGGAQETQYF.

This clonotype was detected many times. This rearrangement joins TRBV11-2 to TRBJ2-5, with TRBD2 as a possible D gene (6 bases). The CDR3 runs to 16 residues. The germline CDR1 and CDR2 sequences are SGHAT and FQNNGV. The V end lost 2 bases, the J end lost 1 base, and 14 bases lay between the germline ends. CDR3 DNA sequence: TGTGCCAGCAGCTTACGATTAGCGGCCATCCAAGAGACCCAGTACTTC. Its protein is CASSLRLAAIQETQYF.

This clonotype was seen many times. J is TRBJ2-7 and V is TRBV27, with 11 nucleotides matching TRBD2. Per the germline V gene, CDR1 is MNHEY and CDR2 is SMNVEV (reference sequence). This CDR3 has 15 residues. The junction had 1 base not matched to a gene; V was cut back by 0 bases and J by 3 bases. The CDR3 coding sequence is TGTGCCAGCAGTTTATCGGGACTAGCGGACTACGAGCAGTACTTC. Protein: CASSLSGLADYEQYF.

This clonotype occurred a few times. The rearrangement joins TRBV25-1 to TRBJ1-2, with D perhaps matching TRBD1 (6 bases). Trimming stripped 1 base from V and 3 bases from J, with 27 bases between. Per the germline V gene, CDR1 is MGHDK and CDR2 is SYGVNS. This CDR3 has 20 amino acids. CDR3 sequence (DNA): TGTGCCAGCAGTGAATCTGTCTATCGGGGGGGCCCCACTGGATACTATGGCTACACCTTC. Translating it yields CASSESVYRGGPTGYYGYTF.

About this clonotype itself: The junction departs from germline at one end; a sequencing error may be responsible. The CDR3 sequence is CASSQVGGSGTPYF. The CDR3 DNA sequence: TGCGCCAGCAGCCAAGTAGGCGGTAGTGGGACCCCGTACTTC. The V gene is TRBV4-3, the J gene TRBJ2-5, with D perhaps TRBD1 or TRBD2 (5 bases each). CDR3 size: 14 residues. The germline V gene encodes CDR1 LGHNA and CDR2 YSLEER.

In this sample, this clonotype turned up many times. This CDR3 is CASSKLFSYEQYF. The DNA of the CDR3 is TGTGCCAGCAGCAAACTGTTCTCCTACGAGCAGTACTTC. The V and J genes are TRBV7-9 and TRBJ2-7; D unresolved. The V and J ends lost 5 bases and 0 bases respectively, with 8 bases between them. The CDR3 length is 13 residues. The germline V gene encodes CDR1 SEHNR and CDR2 FQNEAQ (reference sequence).

This clonotype turned up a few times. V gene TRBV19 combines with J gene TRBJ2-5; D ambiguous. Germline CDR1 LNHDA, CDR2 SQIVND (reference sequence). Trimming took off 3 bases at V and 7 bases at J, with 15 bases between the two ends. CDR3 length: 14 amino acids. The DNA for the CDR3 is TGTGCCAGTAGTATTGGACCTGCTCCGGGGACCCAGTACTTC. This sequence encodes CASSIGPAPGTQYF.

In this sample, this clonotype turned up many times. The V gene is TRBV13, the J gene TRBJ2-3; D gene unclear. Trimming took off 5 bases at V and 6 bases at J, with 9 bases between the two ends. This CDR3 spans 12 amino acids. Germline CDR1 PRHDT, CDR2 FYEKMQ (reference sequence). CDR3 nucleotides: TGTGCCAGCAGCGAACCTGAGGATACGCAGTATTTT. This sequence encodes CASSEPEDTQYF.

This clonotype was counted ten times or more. The chain is built from TRBV7-3 and TRBJ1-6; 7 bases agree with TRBD1. The CDR3 spans 15 residues. V was clipped by 2 bases and J by 7 bases; unmatched bases: 5. Per the germline V gene, CDR1 is SGHTA and CDR2 is FQGTGA. CDR3 protein: CASSLEGAWNSPLHF. The DNA of the CDR3 is TGTGCCAGCAGCTTAGAGGGGGCTTGGAATTCACCCCTCCACTTT.

This chain links TRBV27 with TRBJ1-5; tentatively, D is TRBD1 (6 bases). V lost 2 bases to trimming and J lost 7 bases, with 12 bases between them. The length of the CDR3 is 14 residues. The germline V gene encodes CDR1 MNHEY and CDR2 SMNVEV (reference sequence). The CDR3 sequence: CASSLSTGSQPQHF. CDR3 coding DNA: TGTGCCAGCAGTTTAAGCACAGGGAGCCAGCCCCAGCATTTT.

This clonotype was counted at least ten times. The genes are TRBV5-1 and TRBJ2-7; 7 bases agree with TRBD2. This CDR3 spans 16 amino acids. After removal of 0 bases from V and 0 bases from J, the junction contained 6 bases not matched to a gene. Germline values: CDR1 SGHRS, CDR2 YFSETQ. The CDR3 DNA follows: TGCGCCAGCAGCTTGGAACCGCGGGAGAGCTCCTACGAGCAGTACTTC. Amino acid sequence: CASSLEPRESSYEQYF.

This clonotype showed up just a few times. This chain connects TRBV5-1 to TRBJ2-7; TRBD2 is a possible D gene (5 bases). The germline V and J ends were trimmed by 4 bases and 6 bases, with 11 bases remaining between them. Germline CDR1 reads SGHRS; CDR2 reads YFSETQ. The CDR3 is 12 amino acids. CDR3 in amino acids: CASSRASGEQYF. In DNA form, the CDR3 reads TGCGCCAGCAGCCGGGCCAGCGGCGAGCAGTACTTC. The variable domain in full, completed from reference TRBV5-1 and TRBJ2-7, reads KAGVTQTPRYLIKTRGQQVTLSCSPISGHRSVSWYQQTPGQGLQFLFEYFSETQRNKGNFPGRFSGRQFSNSRSEMNVSTLELGDSALYLCASSRASGEQYFGPGTRLTVT.

As to this clonotype: This may arise from a read error, as a much more abundant clone is one base away. The chain combines TRBV11-2 with TRBJ2-3; no definite D call. The CDR3 contains 14 residues. V dropped 0 bases and J dropped 5 bases, with 9 bases sitting between them. In germline, CDR1 is SGHAT, CDR2 FQNNGV. CDR3 in DNA: TGTGCCAGCAGCTTAGATTTCCGTCGAGATACGCAGTATTTT. Encoded protein: CASSLDFRRDTQYF.

This clonotype was recorded many times. The rearrangement joins TRBV15 to TRBJ1-2; maybe TRBD1 (6 bases). V was shortened by 5 bases and J by 2 bases, with 12 bases between the two germline ends. Per germline, CDR1 LNHNV and CDR2 YYDKDF (reference sequence). The CDR3 has 14 residues. CDR3 region: CATSAGRGNYGYTF. DNA for the CDR3: TGTGCCACCAGCGCGGGCAGGGGAAACTATGGCTACACCTTC.

The chain carries TRBV30 and TRBJ1-5, with 7 positions matching TRBD1. After removal of 0 bases from V and 6 bases from J, the junction contained 11 bases not matched to a gene. The CDR3 runs 16 residues. Germline loops: CDR1 GTSNPN, CDR2 SVGIG (reference sequence). This CDR3 reads CAWSVAGTAGRQPQHF. CDR3 sequence (DNA): TGTGCCTGGAGTGTTGCCGGGACAGCGGGGCGTCAGCCCCAGCATTTT. Using reference TRBV30 and TRBJ1-5 for the parts outside the CDR3, the full variable domain is SQTIHQWPATLVQPVGSPLSLECTVEGTSNPNLYWYRQAAGRGLQLLFYSVGIGQISSEVPQNLSASRPQDRQFILSSKKLLLSDSGFYLCAWSVAGTAGRQPQHFGDGTRLSIL.

This clonotype has a handful of counts. The CDR3 sequence: CASSQGPSAGAGETQYF. The CDR3 bases are TGCGCCAGCAGCCAAGGTCCCTCGGCGGGAGCTGGAGAGACCCAGTACTTC. V is TRBV4-3 and J is TRBJ2-5; 7 bases fit TRBD2. The CDR3 is 17 amino acids. CDR1 is LGHNA and CDR2 is YSLEER in the germline V gene. The trim removed 1 base at V and 4 bases at J, leaving 12 bases unmatched.

This clonotype was observed a single time. V gene TRBV6-1 combines with J gene TRBJ2-5; 8 nucleotides line up with TRBD2. This CDR3 spans 16 amino acids. Germline CDR1 MNHNS, CDR2 SASEGT. V shed 6 bases and J 5 bases; nucleotides not matched to a gene: 14. The CDR3 loop is CASSPLSGSIVETQYF. In nucleotides, the CDR3 is TGTGCCAGCAGCCCCCTGAGCGGGAGTATTGTGGAGACCCAGTACTTC.

The J gene is TRBJ2-5, the V gene TRBV4-3; 7 bases agree with TRBD2. The germline V gene has CDR1 LGHNA and CDR2 YSLEER. The ends lost 0 bases at V and 0 bases at J; junction bases unmatched: 13. This CDR3 comprises 19 residues. The CDR3 reads CASSQDEIWASGYQETQYF. CDR3 nucleotide sequence: TGCGCCAGCAGCCAAGATGAGATTTGGGCTAGCGGATACCAAGAGACCCAGTACTTC.

This clonotype came up a few times. The gene calls are TRBV6-1 and TRBJ2-7; 7 bases line up with TRBD1. The CDR3 length is 13 residues. Germline V gene sequence: CDR1 MNHNS, CDR2 SASEGT. The ends lost 7 bases at V and 3 bases at J; junction bases unmatched: 6. The CDR3: CASIRDSIYEQYF. CDR3 DNA sequence: TGTGCCAGCATTCGGGACAGTATCTACGAGCAGTACTTC.

This clonotype was seen at least ten times. The genes are TRBV27 and TRBJ2-3; maybe TRBD2 (5 bases). Germline CDR1 and CDR2: MNHEY and SMNVEV (reference sequence). V was shortened by 0 bases and J by 7 bases, with 8 bases between the two germline ends. The CDR3 is 13 residues long. The CDR3 coding sequence is TGTGCCAGCAGTTTATCTGGGGAGAATACGCAGTATTTT. It yields the protein CASSLSGENTQYF.

This clonotype occurred many times. The junction departs from germline at one end; a sequencing error may be responsible. The chain is built from TRBV6-6 and TRBJ2-7; D is uncertain. This CDR3 has 13 residues. Germline CDR1 is MNHNY and CDR2 is SVGAGI (reference sequence). The CDR3 nucleotides read TGTGCCAGCAGCTACTCTGTCGGGTACGAGCAGTACTTC. Translation: CASSYSVGYEQYF.

This clonotype was detected only a few times. The chain links TRBV5-6 to TRBJ2-7; D is perhaps TRBD2 (5 bases). The germline V gene has CDR1 SGHDT and CDR2 YYEEEE. CDR3 length: 14 residues. V was clipped by 0 bases and J by 3 bases, with 10 bases between them. The CDR3 DNA is TGTGCCAGCAGCTTGGCCCTAGCCGTCTACGAGCAGTACTTC. Amino acids: CASSLALAVYEQYF.

J is TRBJ2-2 and V is TRBV4-1; the D gene is possibly TRBD2 (6 bases). The CDR3 is 14 amino acids. The ends were cut back, 3 bases at V and 4 bases at J, with 9 bases in the middle. The germline V gene encodes CDR1 MGHRA and CDR2 YSYEKL. Written as DNA, the CDR3 is TGCGCCAGCAGCCAGACGACTAGCACCGGGGAGCTGTTTTTT. This gives the protein CASSQTTSTGELFF.

V usage is TRBV12-3 or TRBV12-4 and J usage is TRBJ2-3; a weak D match, TRBD2 (6 bases). CDR3 length equals 15 residues. The V and J ends lost 3 bases and 1 base respectively, with 11 bases between them. The CDR3 DNA follows: TGTGCCAGCAGTTTGGGACTTCAAGGCACAGATACGCAGTATTTT. This sequence encodes CASSLGLQGTDTQYF.

The chain combines TRBV6-1 with TRBJ2-5; D not certain. This CDR3 has 14 residues. Trimming took off 0 bases at V and 3 bases at J, with 8 bases between the two ends. Germline V gene sequence: CDR1 MNHNS, CDR2 SASEGT. The CDR3 coding sequence is TGTGCCAGCAGTGAAGCGCTGCGGAAAGAGACCCAGTACTTC. It translates to CASSEALRKETQYF.

This clonotype was observed a few times. The J gene is TRBJ2-3, the V gene TRBV19; D is perhaps TRBD1 (5 bases). The CDR3 sequence is 16 residues long. Germline V gene sequence: CDR1 LNHDA, CDR2 SQIVND (reference sequence). The V and J ends lost 8 bases and 1 base respectively, with 19 bases between them. CDR3 sequence: CASGPTTGQRTDTQYF. CDR3 nucleotide sequence: TGTGCCAGTGGTCCCACAACAGGACAACGCACAGATACGCAGTATTTT.

This clonotype was found many times. The chain recombines TRBV12-3 or TRBV12-4 with TRBJ2-5; D gene ambiguous. Trimming took off 5 bases at V and 5 bases at J, with 9 bases between the two ends. This CDR3 comprises 12 residues. CDR3 nucleotides: TGTGCCAGCAGTCAAGGGTCGGAGACCCAGTACTTC. It translates to CASSQGSETQYF.

This clonotype was seen at least ten times. The gene calls are TRBV28 and TRBJ2-7; TRBD1 is a possible D gene (6 bases). Germline V lookup: CDR1 MDHEN, CDR2 SYDVKM. This CDR3 is built from 12 residues. V lost 5 bases and J 9 bases, leaving 14 bases between the germline ends. As DNA, the CDR3 is TGTGCCAGCAGTGCCAACAGGGTTTCGCAGTACTTC. This gives the protein CASSANRVSQYF.

The chain has TRBV20-1 and TRBJ2-7; TRBD2 matches at 9 bases. With 6 bases clipped from V and 4 bases from J, the junction kept 13 bases outside the gene matches. Looked up from germline, CDR1 is DFQATT and CDR2 is SNEGSKA (reference sequence). CDR3 length equals 15 residues. The chain's CDR3 is CSATVPNSGSYEQYF. The CDR3 region has the DNA TGCAGTGCCACCGTCCCGAATAGCGGGAGTTACGAGCAGTACTTC.